This paragraph covers one T cell receptor beta chain sequence. The data belong to a study of control samples from healthy donors and cancer patients. TCRdb's table, derived via immunoSEQ multiplex PCR, lists solely in-frame clones and lacks some. The sample lists 50,000 to 55,000 clones, 87% occurring once. J lost 6 bases, V lost 6 bases, and 12 bases had no gene match. Germline CDR1 is KGHSH and CDR2 is LQKENI. CDR3 length: 15 amino acids. The sample consisted of PBMCs. The receptor was derived from a man aged 55 to 70 with head and neck cancer. This chain uses TRBV18 with TRBJ1-1; 8 nucleotides line up with TRBD1. The CDR3 spells CASSSPAGGRAEAFF. CDR3 DNA: TGTGCCAGCTCTTCCCCTGCAGGGGGCCGGGCTGAAGCTTTCTTT.